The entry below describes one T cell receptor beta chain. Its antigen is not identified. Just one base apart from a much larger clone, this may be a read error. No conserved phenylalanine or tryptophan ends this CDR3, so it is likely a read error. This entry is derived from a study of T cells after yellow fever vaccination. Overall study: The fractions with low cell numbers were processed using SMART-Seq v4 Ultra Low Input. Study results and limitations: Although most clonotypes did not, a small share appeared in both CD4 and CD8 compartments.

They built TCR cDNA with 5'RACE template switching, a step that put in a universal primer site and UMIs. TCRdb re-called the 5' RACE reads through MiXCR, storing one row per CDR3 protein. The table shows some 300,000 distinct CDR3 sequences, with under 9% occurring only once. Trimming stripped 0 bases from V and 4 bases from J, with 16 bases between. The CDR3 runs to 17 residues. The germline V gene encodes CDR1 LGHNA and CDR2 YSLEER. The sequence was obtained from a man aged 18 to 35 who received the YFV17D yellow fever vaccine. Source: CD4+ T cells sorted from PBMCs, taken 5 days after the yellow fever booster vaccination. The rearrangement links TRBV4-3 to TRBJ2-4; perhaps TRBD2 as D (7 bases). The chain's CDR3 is CASSQDEWGGLKNIQYL. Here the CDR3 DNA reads TGCGCCAGCAGCCAAGACGAATGGGGGGGCCTAAAAAACATTCAGTACTTA.